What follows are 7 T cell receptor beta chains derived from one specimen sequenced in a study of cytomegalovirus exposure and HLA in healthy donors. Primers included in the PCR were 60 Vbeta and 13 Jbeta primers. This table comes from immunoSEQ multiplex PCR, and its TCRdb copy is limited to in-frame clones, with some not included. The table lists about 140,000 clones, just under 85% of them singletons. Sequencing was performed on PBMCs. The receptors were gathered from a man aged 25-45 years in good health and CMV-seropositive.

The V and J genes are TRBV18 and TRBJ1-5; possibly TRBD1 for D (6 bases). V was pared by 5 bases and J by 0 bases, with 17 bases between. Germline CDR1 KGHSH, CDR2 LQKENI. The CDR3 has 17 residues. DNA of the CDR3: TGTGCCAGCTCAACCCTGCCGGACAGTTATAGCAATCAGCCCCAGCATTTT. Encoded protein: CASSTLPDSYSNQPQHF.

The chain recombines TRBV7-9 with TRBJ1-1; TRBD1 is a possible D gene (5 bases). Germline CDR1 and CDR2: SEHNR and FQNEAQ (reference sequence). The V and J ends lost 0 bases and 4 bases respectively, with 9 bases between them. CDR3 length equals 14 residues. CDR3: CASSLAGGITEAFF. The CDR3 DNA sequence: TGTGCCAGCAGCTTAGCGGGGGGGATCACTGAAGCTTTCTTT.

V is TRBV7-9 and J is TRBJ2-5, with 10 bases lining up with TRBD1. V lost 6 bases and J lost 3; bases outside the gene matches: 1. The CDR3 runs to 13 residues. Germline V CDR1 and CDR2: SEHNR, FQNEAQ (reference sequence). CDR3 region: CASRGTGEETQYF. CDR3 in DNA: TGTGCCAGCAGAGGGACAGGGGAAGAGACCCAGTACTTC.

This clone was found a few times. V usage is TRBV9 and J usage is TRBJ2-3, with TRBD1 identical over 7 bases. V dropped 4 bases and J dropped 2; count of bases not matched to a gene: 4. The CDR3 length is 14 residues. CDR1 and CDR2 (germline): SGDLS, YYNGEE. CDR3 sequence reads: CASSPGQNTDTQYF. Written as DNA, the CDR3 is TGTGCCAGCAGCCCGGGACAGAACACAGATACGCAGTATTTT.

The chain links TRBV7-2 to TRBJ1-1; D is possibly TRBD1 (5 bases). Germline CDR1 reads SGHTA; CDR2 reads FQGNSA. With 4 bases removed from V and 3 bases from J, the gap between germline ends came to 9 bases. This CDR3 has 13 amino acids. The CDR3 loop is CASSSGGDTEAFF. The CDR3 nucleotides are TGTGCCAGCAGCTCGGGGGGGGACACTGAAGCTTTCTTT. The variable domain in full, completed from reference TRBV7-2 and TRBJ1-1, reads GAGVSQSPSNKVTEKGKDVELRCDPISGHTALYWYRQSLGQGLEFLIYFQGNSAPDKSGLPSDRFSAERTGGSVSTLTIQRTQQEDSAVYLCASSSGGDTEAFFGQGTRLTVV.

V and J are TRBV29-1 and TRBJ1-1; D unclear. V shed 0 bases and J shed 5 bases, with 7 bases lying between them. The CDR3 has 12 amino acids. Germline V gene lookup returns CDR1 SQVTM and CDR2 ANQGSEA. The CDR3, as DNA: TGCAGCGTTGAAGACTCGGGGACTGAAGCTTTCTTT. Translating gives CSVEDSGTEAFF.

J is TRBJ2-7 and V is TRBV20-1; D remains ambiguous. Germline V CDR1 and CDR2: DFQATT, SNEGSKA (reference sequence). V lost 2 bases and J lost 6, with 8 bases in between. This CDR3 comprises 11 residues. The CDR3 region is CSARSQVEQYF. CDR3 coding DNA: TGCAGTGCTAGATCTCAGGTCGAGCAGTACTTC.